Included here is one T cell receptor beta chain sequence, with context. Its antigen remains unidentified. No base qualities exist here, and no much larger clone lies one base off it. Each collaborating institution followed its own protocols to collect whole blood in K2EDTA tubes. For TCRbeta analysis, collaborators shipped samples in one of three forms: frozen whole blood, isolated PBMCs, or DNA extracted from either of those sample types. CDR1 and CDR2 are drawn from the germline V gene: SNHLY, FYNNEI. The cysteine opens and the phenylalanine closes a CDR3 of 15 amino acids. Just the 45-base CDR3 DNA is kept, in frame starting at base 1. V gives up 4 bases and J gives up 6 bases, and the segment between their germline ends measures 15 bases. This sample is drawn from a study of blood T cell repertoires in COVID-19 (dated by TCRdb to 2018 to 2021). In terms of the full investigation: Samples from collaborators originated in the United States, Italy and Spain and spanned both the acute and convalescent phases of COVID-19. The material from the prospective study consisted of cDNA or gDNA derived from T cells, B-cell-depleted T cells, or PBMCs. The dataset comprised deeply sampled blood TCRbeta repertoires from subjects exposed to, actively infected with, or recovered from COVID-19. The repertoires were released in a freely available public database intended as a resource for research on the immune response to SARS-CoV-2. Samples came from the ongoing ImmuneRACE study (first 160 participants) plus 1,254 subjects from 6 global collaborators. Sample metadata almost always included a de-identified subject ID, COVID-19 status, age in years and sex. Where available, HLA class I and class II types were obtained from metadata supplied by the sample provider rather than from assay-based typing.

The immunoSEQ Assay, a bias-controlled multiplex PCR, was used to amplify TCRbeta CDR3 regions from genomic DNA. In the authors' own workflow: The number of nucleated cells in each sample was estimated from the amplification of reference gene primers within the assay. To quantify the absolute abundance of each unique TCRbeta CDR3 rearrangement, sequence reads were collapsed and filtered. For each sample, productive Simpson clonality was calculated as the square root of Simpson's diversity index over productive rearrangements. TCRdb obtained this table from immuneACCESS and retained in-frame rearrangements with V and J assigned. These tables miss some clones; where compared with another copy, unresolved V genes account for less than half of the shortfall, and the remainder is unexplained. V and J calls and clone size come straight from that table; D and trimming were deduced from the DNA. The sample table shows around 380,000 clones, and approximately 80% are seen once. Of the sample, 0.85% to 1.3% falls within the top ten clones.

The paper as a whole reports these results and caveats: How much clinical and demographic metadata was included differed by source and by participant, and the metadata was provided uncurated.

This clonotype was obtained from a human donor with acute or convalescent COVID-19. The donor label of this sample is uncertain. Sequenced input: peripheral blood. The V and J genes are TRBV2 and TRBJ1-4; the D gene remains uncertain. CDR3 sequence: CASSAEQSTDEKLFF. Here is the DNA: TGTGCCAGCAGTGCGGAGCAGAGTACGGATGAAAAACTGTTTTTT.